The 26 T cell receptor beta chains in this list originate from one sample, sequenced in a study of Tregs in tolerant kidney transplant recipients. The nonmyeloablative bone marrow transplants came from related graft donors, with transient mixed chimerism. This table comes from immunoSEQ multiplex PCR, and its TCRdb copy is limited to in-frame clones, with some not included. The sample consists of around 61,000 clones, approximately 87% of them appearing once. The starting material was CD4+ T cells from blood (PBMCs), obtained 6 months after the transplant. Receptors originate from a human patient who received a combined kidney and bone marrow transplant. The graft donor may be the source of some T cells.

Here the CDR3 DNA reads TGTGCCATCAGTGCAACCTCCGGGACAGGAAATGAAAAACTGTTTTTT. Translating gives CAISATSGTGNEKLFF. The rearrangement links TRBV10-3 to TRBJ1-4; 8 bases are shared with TRBD1. The CDR3 loop spans 16 amino acids. V lost 4 bases, J lost 5 bases, and 9 bases stayed unmatched. In germline, CDR1 is ENHRY, CDR2 SYGVKD.

The V and J genes are TRBV6-6 and TRBJ2-7; the match to TRBD1 covers 7 bases. The CDR3 is 16 amino acids. V was pared by 2 bases and J by 2 bases, with 9 bases of the junction left unmatched. Germline V gives CDR1 MNHNY, CDR2 SVGAGI (reference sequence). The chain's CDR3 is CASSYRAGTVPYEQYF. CDR3 nucleotide sequence: TGTGCCAGCAGTTACCGGGCCGGGACAGTTCCCTACGAGCAGTACTTC.

The CDR3 bases are TGTGCCTGGAGTGTAGGGGCAAACGGGGCCAACGTCCTGACTTTC. It translates to CAWSVGANGANVLTF. The V and J genes are TRBV30 and TRBJ2-6, with D maybe TRBD1 (5 bases). V was clipped by 0 bases and J by 4 bases, with 10 bases between them. The length of the CDR3 is 15 residues. Germline-derived CDR1 and CDR2 are GTSNPN and SVGIG (reference sequence).

This chain joins TRBV19 and TRBJ2-3; D may be TRBD1 (6 bases). Trimming stripped 1 base from V and 6 bases from J, with 8 bases between. Germline values: CDR1 LNHDA, CDR2 SQIVND (reference sequence). This CDR3 has 13 amino acids. The CDR3: CASSIAGADTQYF. CDR3 nucleotide sequence: TGTGCCAGTAGTATAGCAGGGGCTGATACGCAGTATTTT.

The rearrangement links TRBV18 to TRBJ2-7; 7 nucleotides agree with TRBD1. The CDR3 contains 15 residues. The germline gives CDR1 KGHSH, CDR2 LQKENI. V gave up 3 bases and J gave up 3 bases; unmatched junction bases: 8. DNA for the CDR3: TGTGCCAGCTCACCGACTGACAGGGACCTCTACGAGCAGTACTTC. As protein: CASSPTDRDLYEQYF.

CDR3 sequence (DNA): TGCAGCGTTGTTCGGGGGGCCAGCACAGATACGCAGTATTTT. As protein: CSVVRGASTDTQYF. This chain joins TRBV29-1 and TRBJ2-3, with a possible D match to TRBD2 (7 bases). The V end was cut by 4 bases, the J end by 0 bases, with 11 bases between. CDR1 and CDR2 from the germline V gene are SQVTM and ANQGSEA. The CDR3 is 14 amino acids.

The rearrangement joins TRBV7-2 to TRBJ1-1; D unresolved. CDR1 and CDR2 from the germline V gene are SGHTA and FQGNSA. Trimming removed 9 bases at V and 3 bases at J, with 8 bases between. The CDR3 length is 11 residues. The CDR3 bases are TGTGCCAGTCTCCTGTACACTGAAGCTTTCTTT. This encodes CASLLYTEAFF.

The gene calls are TRBV6-5 and TRBJ2-3, with D possibly TRBD2 on 6 matching bases. V was clipped by 6 bases and J by 3 bases, with 13 bases between them. The length of the CDR3 is 14 residues. Germline assignment: CDR1 MNHEY and CDR2 SVGAGI. The CDR3 here is CASRLGLQTDTQYF. The CDR3 DNA reads as TGTGCCAGCAGATTGGGACTCCAAACAGATACGCAGTATTTT.

The chain couples TRBV4-3 to TRBJ1-3; TRBD1 matches at 10 bases. Trimming took 4 bases from V and 11 from J; bases not matched to a gene: 11. There are 15 residues in the CDR3. Germline V CDR1 and CDR2: LGHNA, YSLEER. CDR3 loop: CASSREPGQGFPIYF. The CDR3, as DNA: TGCGCCAGCAGCCGAGAACCGGGACAGGGGTTTCCCATATATTTT.

This clone was recorded a few times. The CDR3 nucleotides are TGTGCCAGCAGCCTTAGTACTGCCGGGGAGCTGTTTTTT. It specifies CASSLSTAGELFF. The J gene is TRBJ2-2, the V gene TRBV7-2, with no clear D. CDR3 length equals 13 residues. V was cut by 5 bases and J by 6 bases, with 10 bases left in between. The V gene's germline CDR1 is SGHTA and CDR2 FQGNSA.

This rearrangement joins TRBV11-1 to TRBJ1-5; D remains unclear. Germline values: CDR1 SGHAT, CDR2 FQDESV (reference sequence). Trimming took off 2 bases at V and 6 bases at J, with 11 bases between the two ends. The length of the CDR3 is 14 residues. The CDR3 region has the DNA TGTGCCAGCAGCTTATCCCCAGGAGGTCAGCCCCAGCATTTT. Residues: CASSLSPGGQPQHF.

The chain uses TRBV19 and TRBJ2-3; D gene ambiguous. CDR3 length: 13 residues. The V gene lost 2 bases and the J gene lost 3 bases, with 6 bases spanning the gap. CDR1 and CDR2 (germline): LNHDA, SQIVND (reference sequence). The DNA of the CDR3 is TGTGCCAGTAGTATAACCGGGACAGATACGCAGTATTTT. Translated: CASSITGTDTQYF.

As DNA, the CDR3 is TGTGCCAGCAGCTTAGGGGGAGGGAACGATGAGCAGTTCTTC. Translated: CASSLGGGNDEQFF. The chain is built from TRBV7-6 and TRBJ2-1, with 7 bases matching TRBD2. The CDR3 is 14 amino acids. Looked up from germline, CDR1 is SGHVS and CDR2 is FNYEAQ. V lost 1 base and J lost 8; bases outside the gene matches: 5.

The CDR3, as DNA: TGTGCCAGCAGTCCCTTGGGGGCAGGGTTGGAGATAGGGCAGTACTTC. This encodes CASSPLGAGLEIGQYF. V and J are TRBV28 and TRBJ2-7; D might be TRBD1 (6 bases). The CDR3 has 16 amino acids. Trimming left V 5 bases short and J 9 bases short, with 26 bases between. CDR1 and CDR2 (germline): MDHEN, SYDVKM.

The genes are TRBV4-3 and TRBJ2-7, with D perhaps matching TRBD1 (6 bases). The V end was cut by 0 bases, the J end by 7 bases, with 13 bases between. Germline assignment: CDR1 LGHNA and CDR2 YSLEER. The CDR3 has 14 amino acids. CDR3 nucleotides: TGCGCCAGCAGCCAAGATACAGGGTTTGGTGAGCAGTACTTC. This translates into CASSQDTGFGEQYF.

The chain carries TRBV2 and TRBJ2-1, with 7 positions matching TRBD1. The CDR3 extends over 12 amino acids. CDR1 is SNHLY and CDR2 is FYNNEI in the germline V gene. With 5 bases clipped from V and 7 bases from J, the junction kept 2 bases outside the gene matches. The CDR3 loop reads CASSSRGNEQFF. CDR3 DNA: TGTGCCAGCAGTTCCAGGGGGAATGAGCAGTTCTTC.

The chain uses TRBV9 and TRBJ2-3; TRBD2 matches at 7 bases. In germline, CDR1 is SGDLS, CDR2 YYNGEE. CDR3 length: 16 amino acids. V dropped 0 bases and J dropped 2; count of bases not matched to a gene: 6. The chain's CDR3 is CASSVAGGTHTDTQYF. The DNA for the CDR3 is TGTGCCAGCAGCGTAGCCGGGGGGACCCACACAGATACGCAGTATTTT.

This clone occurred a few times. V is TRBV30 and J is TRBJ2-1; 8 nucleotides align to TRBD2. Germline V gene data show CDR1 as GTSNPN and CDR2 as SVGIG (reference sequence). With V trimmed by 0 bases and J by 10 bases, 17 bases remained unmatched. The CDR3 extends over 17 amino acids. CDR3 amino acids: CAWSVGTSGYIADEQFF. The CDR3 region has the DNA TGTGCCTGGAGTGTTGGCACTAGCGGATACATTGCGGACGAGCAGTTCTTC.

The rearrangement joins TRBV7-2 to TRBJ1-2, with 7 bases fitting TRBD1. CDR1 SGHTA and CDR2 FQGNSA come from the germline V gene. The CDR3 has 15 residues. V dropped 1 base and J dropped 5; count of bases not matched to a gene: 7. CDR3 DNA: TGTGCCAGCAGCTTAGGGCTAACAGGGGTATATGGCTACACCTTC. Translation: CASSLGLTGVYGYTF. Together with reference TRBV7-2 and TRBJ1-2, the CDR3 gives the full variable domain: GAGVSQSPSNKVTEKGKDVELRCDPISGHTALYWYRQSLGQGLEFLIYFQGNSAPDKSGLPSDRFSAERTGGSVSTLTIQRTQQEDSAVYLCASSLGLTGVYGYTFGSGTRLTVV.

V is TRBV21-1 and J is TRBJ1-6; the D call in the table, TRBD1, was not verified against the DNA. TRBV21-1 is termed a pseudogene. The CDR3 has 19 amino acids. CDR3 DNA sequence: TGTGCCAGCAGCATCAATCGGCCAGGGCAATTGTCGCTCTATTCACCCCTCCACTTT. Encoded protein: CASSINRPGQLSLYSPLHF.

The chain links TRBV6-5 to TRBJ1-4; 7 bases are a match to TRBD1. Germline V gives CDR1 MNHEY, CDR2 SVGAGI. This CDR3 is built from 13 residues. The J segment lost 8 bases and the V segment lost 2 bases, leaving 2 bases of the junction unmatched. CDR3 loop: CASSYDRVEKLFF. The CDR3 DNA is TGTGCCAGCAGTTACGACAGGGTGGAAAAACTGTTTTTT.

This clone was detected a few times. The genes are TRBV19 and TRBJ2-3, with 7 bases matching TRBD2. The germline CDR1 and CDR2 sequences are LNHDA and SQIVND (reference sequence). This CDR3 has 15 residues. The J segment lost 2 bases and the V segment lost 4 bases, leaving 6 bases of the junction unmatched. The CDR3 region is CASSNPGGNTDTQYF. The CDR3 DNA reads as TGTGCCAGTAGTAACCCCGGGGGGAACACAGATACGCAGTATTTT. Variable domain in full (rest from reference TRBV19 and TRBJ2-3): DGGITQSPKYLFRKEGQNVTLSCEQNLNHDAMYWYRQDPGQGLRLIYYSQIVNDFQKGDIAEGYSVSREKKESFPLTVTSAQKNPTAFYLCASSNPGGNTDTQYFGPGTRLTVL.

The J gene is TRBJ1-4, the V gene TRBV30; 8 nucleotides match TRBD1. The junction had 10 bases not matched to a gene; V was cut back by 2 bases and J by 8 bases. Germline V CDR1 and CDR2: GTSNPN, SVGIG (reference sequence). The CDR3 is 15 amino acids. The CDR3 DNA reads as TGTGCCTGGAGTACCGGAGGGACAGGAGGGGAAAAACTGTTTTTT. Translation gives CAWSTGGTGGEKLFF. The full variable domain, in which reference TRBV30 and TRBJ1-4 provide the parts outside the CDR3, is SQTIHQWPATLVQPVGSPLSLECTVEGTSNPNLYWYRQAAGRGLQLLFYSVGIGQISSEVPQNLSASRPQDRQFILSSKKLLLSDSGFYLCAWSTGGTGGEKLFFGSGTQLSVL.

The rearrangement links TRBV5-1 to TRBJ2-3; 13 nucleotides match TRBD2. CDR1 and CDR2 (germline): SGHRS, YFSETQ. J lost 4 bases, V lost 4 bases, and 9 bases had no gene match. The CDR3 extends over 17 amino acids. The CDR3 sequence: CASSQGLAGALSDTQYF. The CDR3 DNA is TGCGCCAGCAGCCAAGGACTAGCGGGGGCCTTGTCAGATACGCAGTATTTT.

V is TRBV14 and J is TRBJ2-7; perhaps TRBD2 as D (5 bases). Trimming shortened V by 1 base and J by 7 bases, and 11 bases separated the two germline ends. Germline V gene lookup returns CDR1 SGHDN and CDR2 FVKESK. The CDR3 runs to 13 residues. The CDR3 reads CASSQVRGGEQYF. The CDR3 coding sequence is TGTGCCAGCAGCCAAGTTCGCGGCGGGGAGCAGTACTTC.

The rearrangement links TRBV7-9 to TRBJ2-1; TRBD2 aligns across 13 bases. Germline trimming cut 11 bases from V and 7 bases from J; bases unmatched to any gene: 5. Germline V gene lookup returns CDR1 SEHNR and CDR2 FQNEAQ (reference sequence). The CDR3 sequence is 13 residues long. Here the CDR3 reads CAGLAGVLNEQFF. Here the CDR3 DNA reads TGTGCCGGACTAGCGGGAGTTTTGAATGAGCAGTTCTTC. The full variable domain, with the rest looked up from reference TRBV7-9 and TRBJ2-1, is DTGVSQNPRHKITKRGQNVTFRCDPISEHNRLYWYRQTLGQGPEFLTYFQNEAQLEKSRLLSDRFSAERPKGSFSTLEIQRTEQGDSAMYLCAGLAGVLNEQFFGPGTRLTVL.